Presented here are 17 T cell receptor beta chains from one specimen sequenced in a study of blood T cell repertoires in COVID-19. TCRdb keeps only in-frame clones here, not all; method: immunoSEQ multiplex PCR. The profile shows about 120,000 clones, about 90% of them singletons. The material sequenced was peripheral blood. These receptors were taken from a woman in her forties or fifties with active or convalescent COVID-19.

This clone was recorded once. The J gene is TRBJ2-5, the V gene TRBV21-1; TRBD1 is taken as the D call from the table, unchecked against the DNA. TRBV21-1 is recorded as a pseudogene. The CDR3 totals 15 residues. The CDR3 here is CASKFVGQFQETQYF. The CDR3 coding sequence is TGTGCCAGCAAATTCGTCGGACAGTTCCAAGAGACCCAGTACTTC.

This clone was detected only once. The chain has TRBV29-1 and TRBJ2-7; possibly TRBD1 for D (6 bases). V dropped 4 bases and J dropped 1 base, with 11 bases sitting between them. Germline V gene lookup returns CDR1 SQVTM and CDR2 ANQGSEA. This CDR3 region has 13 residues. CDR3 amino acids: CSVATGYSYEQYF. The CDR3 DNA is TGCAGCGTTGCGACAGGATATTCCTACGAGCAGTACTTC.

J is TRBJ2-1 and V is TRBV4-1, with 10 nucleotides matching TRBD1. CDR1 and CDR2 from the germline V gene are MGHRA and YSYEKL. The length of the CDR3 is 15 residues. Unmatched junction bases numbered 8, after V lost 4 bases and J lost 8 bases. CDR3 coding DNA: TGCGCCAGCAGCCGTCCGGGACAGGGGAGCTATGAGCAGTTCTTC. It encodes CASSRPGQGSYEQFF.

The chain has TRBV28 and TRBJ1-5; D is unclear. Germline assignment: CDR1 MDHEN and CDR2 SYDVKM. The ends were cut back, 1 base at V and 1 base at J, with 14 bases in the middle. The CDR3 loop spans 17 amino acids. CDR3 region: CASSLSLGLLSNQPQHF. The DNA of the CDR3 is TGTGCCAGCAGTTTATCTCTTGGACTTTTGAGCAATCAGCCCCAGCATTTT.

The CDR3 region is CASSPGTGYGELFF. The CDR3 bases are TGTGCCAGCAGCCCCGGGACAGGGTACGGGGAGCTGTTTTTT. The rearrangement joins TRBV5-4 to TRBJ2-2; TRBD1 matches 9 bases. V shed 4 bases, J shed 7 bases, and the junction held 5 bases outside the gene matches. Looked up from germline, CDR1 is SGHNT and CDR2 is YYREEE (reference sequence). The CDR3 consists of 14 residues.

The chain joins TRBV19 to TRBJ1-1; 10 bases align to TRBD1. CDR1 and CDR2 from the germline V gene are LNHDA and SQIVND (reference sequence). The CDR3 length is 17 residues. V was clipped by 5 bases and J by 3 bases; unmatched bases: 12. The CDR3: CASSPRDRGAEDTEAFF. In DNA, the CDR3 is TGTGCCAGTAGTCCCAGGGACAGGGGCGCGGAAGACACTGAAGCTTTCTTT.

The chain uses TRBV2 and TRBJ2-1; 7 nucleotides line up with TRBD2. J gave up 15 bases and V 7 bases, and 9 bases lay outside the gene matches. The CDR3 covers 11 residues. Per the germline V gene, CDR1 is SNHLY and CDR2 is FYNNEI. The CDR3, as DNA: TGTGCCAGCACCGGGACTAATGAGATGTTCTTC. Translated, it gives CASTGTNEMFF. The whole variable domain, filled in from reference TRBV2 and TRBJ2-1, reads EPEVTQTPSHQVTQMGQEVILRCVPISNHLYFYWYRQILGQKVEFLVSFYNNEISEKSEIFDDQFSVERPDGSNFTLKIRSTKLEDSAMYFCASTGTNEMFFGPGTRLTVL.

This chain joins TRBV28 and TRBJ1-1; D uncertain. The germline V gene encodes CDR1 MDHEN and CDR2 SYDVKM. The CDR3 spans 13 residues. V was shortened by 3 bases and J by 7 bases, with 12 bases between the two germline ends. DNA of the CDR3: TGTGCCAGCAGTTTGTATAATACAGTTGAAGCTTTCTTT. Encoded protein: CASSLYNTVEAFF.

The chain joins TRBV27 to TRBJ2-6; 8 nucleotides line up with TRBD2. Germline CDR1 MNHEY, CDR2 SMNVEV (reference sequence). This CDR3 has 16 amino acids. Trimming cost V 3 bases and J 1 base; bases outside gene matches: 2. CDR3 in amino acids: CASSFIAGSGANVLTF. For the CDR3, the DNA is TGTGCCAGCAGTTTCATAGCGGGGTCTGGGGCCAACGTCCTGACTTTC.

The gene calls are TRBV19 and TRBJ2-7, with TRBD1 identical over 9 bases. Germline V CDR1 and CDR2: LNHDA, SQIVND (reference sequence). This CDR3 region has 13 residues. The V gene end was trimmed by 8 bases and the J gene end by 2 bases; junction bases not matched to a gene: 4. This chain's CDR3 is CASGRDRAYEQYF. The CDR3 DNA sequence: TGTGCCAGTGGACGGGACAGGGCCTACGAGCAGTACTTC.

DNA of the CDR3: TGTGCCAGCAGCTTGGGTCGACTAGGATCCTACGAGCAGTACTTC. Protein sequence: CASSLGRLGSYEQYF. V usage is TRBV5-6 and J usage is TRBJ2-7; D possibly corresponds to TRBD2 (6 bases). The V end lost 0 bases, the J end lost 1 base, and 11 bases lay between the germline ends. This CDR3 comprises 15 residues. Germline loops: CDR1 SGHDT, CDR2 YYEEEE.

The V and J genes are TRBV7-3 and TRBJ2-1; a possible D gene is TRBD1 (6 bases). The CDR3 totals 15 residues. V was shortened by 3 bases and J by 7 bases, with 16 bases between the two germline ends. Germline CDR1 SGHTA, CDR2 FQGTGA. CDR3 in amino acids: CASSLLQGPQNEQFF. The CDR3 DNA is TGTGCCAGCAGCTTGCTACAGGGACCGCAAAATGAGCAGTTCTTC. The entire variable domain, with the rest obtained from reference TRBV7-3 and TRBJ2-1, is as follows: GAGVSQTPSNKVTEKGKYVELRCDPISGHTALYWYRQSLGQGPEFLIYFQGTGAADDSGLPNDRFFAVRPEGSVSTLKIQRTERGDSAVYLCASSLLQGPQNEQFFGPGTRLTVL.

In this sample, this clone turned up a few times. The J gene is TRBJ1-5, the V gene TRBV28, with D unresolved. Trimming took off 7 bases at V and 0 bases at J, with 7 bases between the two ends. This CDR3 region has 13 residues. Germline assignment: CDR1 MDHEN and CDR2 SYDVKM. CDR3 residues: CASMSYSNQPQHF. CDR3 coding DNA: TGTGCCAGCATGAGCTATAGCAATCAGCCCCAGCATTTT.

The sample holds one count of this clone. The chain couples TRBV28 to TRBJ1-2, with unresolved D. Trimming pared 2 bases from V and 3 bases from J, leaving 7 bases between. The CDR3 runs 13 residues. CDR1 is MDHEN and CDR2 is SYDVKM in the germline V gene. CDR3 bases: TGTGCCAGCAGTTTAATCGGGGACTATGGCTACACCTTC. Protein: CASSLIGDYGYTF.

The V gene is TRBV27, the J gene TRBJ1-6, with TRBD1 matching 8 bases. The CDR3 is 13 amino acids. V dropped 6 bases and J dropped 10; count of bases not matched to a gene: 5. CDR1 MNHEY and CDR2 SMNVEV come from the germline V gene (reference sequence). CDR3 loop: CASSRDRGSPLHF. The CDR3 DNA follows: TGTGCCAGCAGCAGAGACAGGGGATCACCCCTCCACTTT.

V and J are TRBV28 and TRBJ1-5; TRBD1 aligns across 8 bases. CDR1 MDHEN and CDR2 SYDVKM come from the germline V gene. Losses at the gene ends were 6 bases for V and 4 bases for J; bases not matched to a gene: 5. The CDR3 has 14 residues. The CDR3 DNA reads TGTGCCAGCAGAATCCAGGGGGCTAATCAGCCCCAGCATTTT. Protein: CASRIQGANQPQHF.

The V and J genes are TRBV6-2 or TRBV6-3 and TRBJ1-3, with D possibly TRBD1 on 5 matching bases. The CDR3 loop spans 15 amino acids. CDR1 is MNHEY, CDR2 SVGEGT, per germline. V lost 4 bases and J 3 bases, leaving 13 bases between the germline ends. The CDR3 sequence: CASSFGRAVGNTIYF. Here the CDR3 DNA reads TGTGCCAGCAGTTTCGGCAGGGCGGTTGGAAACACCATATATTTT.